This entry describes one T cell receptor beta chain. Deletions cut 1 base from V and 10 bases from J, with 11 bases between. The CDR3 sequence is 13 residues long. Regarding time point: newly diagnosed GD, antithyroid drugs for less than 3 months. There was RNA extracted from PBMCs, and the TCR library was made from it. Collection of peripheral blood (roughly 9.8 milliliters) was done using EDTA tubes. Through Arm-PCR of CDR3 regions and iRepertoire HTBI primers, TCR beta libraries were built. TCRdb reanalysed the multiplex PCR reads using MiXCR and keeps one entry per CDR3 protein. The sample contains about 470,000 distinct CDR3 sequences, under 15% of which appear only once. The source of the sample is a study of regulatory T cells in long-lasting Graves disease. The same sample was also used in a study of T cells in Graves' hyperthyroidism and ophthalmopathy.

This sequence originates from a woman younger than 45 with Graves disease. The input for sequencing was peripheral blood mononuclear cells (PBMCs), taken at new diagnosis, from a patient treated with antithyroid drugs. The chain carries TRBV12-3 or TRBV12-4 and TRBJ2-1, with D hard to call. CDR3 residues: CASSLGSMHEQFF. The CDR3 DNA reads as TGTGCCAGCAGTTTAGGCTCCATGCACGAGCAGTTCTTC.